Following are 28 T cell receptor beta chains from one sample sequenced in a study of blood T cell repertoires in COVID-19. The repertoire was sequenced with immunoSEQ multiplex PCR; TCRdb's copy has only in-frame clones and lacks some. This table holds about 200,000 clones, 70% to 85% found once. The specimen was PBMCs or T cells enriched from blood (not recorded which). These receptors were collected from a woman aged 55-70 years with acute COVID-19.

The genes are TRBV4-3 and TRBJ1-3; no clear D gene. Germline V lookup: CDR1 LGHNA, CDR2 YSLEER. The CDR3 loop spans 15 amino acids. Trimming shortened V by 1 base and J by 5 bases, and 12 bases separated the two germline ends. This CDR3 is CASSQALFNRNTIYF. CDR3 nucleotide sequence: TGCGCCAGCAGCCAAGCCCTGTTTAACAGAAACACCATATATTTT.

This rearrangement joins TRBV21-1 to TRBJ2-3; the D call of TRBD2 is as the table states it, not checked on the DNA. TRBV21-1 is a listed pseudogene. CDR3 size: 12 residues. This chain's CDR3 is CASPRDSDTQYF. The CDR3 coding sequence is TGTGCCAGTCCACGGGACTCAGATACGCAGTATTTT.

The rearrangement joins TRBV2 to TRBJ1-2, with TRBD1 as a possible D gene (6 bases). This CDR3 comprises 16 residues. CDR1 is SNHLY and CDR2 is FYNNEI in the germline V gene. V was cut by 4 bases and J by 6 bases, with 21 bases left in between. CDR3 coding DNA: TGTGCCAGCAGTGCGATGAGGGGGGGCGGTAGGGATGGCTACACCTTC. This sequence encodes CASSAMRGGGRDGYTF.

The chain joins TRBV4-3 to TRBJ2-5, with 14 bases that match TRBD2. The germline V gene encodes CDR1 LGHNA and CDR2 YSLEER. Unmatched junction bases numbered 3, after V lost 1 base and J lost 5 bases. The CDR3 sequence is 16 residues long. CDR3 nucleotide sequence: TGCGCCAGCAGCCAAGGACTAGCGGGGGGGCGGGAGACCCAGTACTTC. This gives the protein CASSQGLAGGRETQYF.

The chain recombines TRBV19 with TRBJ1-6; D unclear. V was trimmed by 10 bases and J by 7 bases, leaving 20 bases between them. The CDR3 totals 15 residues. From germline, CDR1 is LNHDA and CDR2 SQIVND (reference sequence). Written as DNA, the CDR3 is TGTGCCACCCGACCCCTAGCGGGATCCAATTCACCCCTCCACTTT. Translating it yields CATRPLAGSNSPLHF.

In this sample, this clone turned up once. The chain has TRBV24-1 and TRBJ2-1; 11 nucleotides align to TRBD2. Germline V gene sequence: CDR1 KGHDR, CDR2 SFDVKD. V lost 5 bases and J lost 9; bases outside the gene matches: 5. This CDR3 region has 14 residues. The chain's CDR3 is CATSGSGRAGEQFF. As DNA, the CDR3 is TGTGCCACCAGTGGTAGCGGGAGGGCCGGTGAGCAGTTCTTC.

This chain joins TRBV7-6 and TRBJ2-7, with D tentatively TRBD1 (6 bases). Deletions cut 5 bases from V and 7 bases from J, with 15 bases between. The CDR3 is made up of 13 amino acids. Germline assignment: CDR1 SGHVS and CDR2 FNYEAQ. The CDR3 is CASSPSIQGEQYF. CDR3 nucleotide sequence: TGTGCCAGCAGCCCTTCCATACAGGGTGAGCAGTACTTC.

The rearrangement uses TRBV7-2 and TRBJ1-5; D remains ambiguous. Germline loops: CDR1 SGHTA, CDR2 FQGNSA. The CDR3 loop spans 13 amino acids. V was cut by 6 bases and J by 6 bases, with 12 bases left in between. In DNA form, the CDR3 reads TGTGCCAGCAGTCTGTCCCTATTTCAGCCCCAGCATTTT. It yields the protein CASSLSLFQPQHF.

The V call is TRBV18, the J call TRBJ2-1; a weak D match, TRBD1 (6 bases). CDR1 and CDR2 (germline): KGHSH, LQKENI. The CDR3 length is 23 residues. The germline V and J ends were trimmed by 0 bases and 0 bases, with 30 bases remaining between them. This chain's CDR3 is CASSPPSFRGTLRNRSSYNEQFF. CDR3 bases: TGTGCCAGCTCACCACCGAGCTTTAGGGGGACGCTGCGCAACCGAAGCTCCTACAATGAGCAGTTCTTC. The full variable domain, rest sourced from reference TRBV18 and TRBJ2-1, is NAGVMQNPRHLVRRRGQEARLRCSPMKGHSHVYWYRQLPEEGLKFMVYLQKENIIDESGMPKERFSAEFPKEGPSILRIQQVVRGDSAAYFCASSPPSFRGTLRNRSSYNEQFFGPGTRLTVL.

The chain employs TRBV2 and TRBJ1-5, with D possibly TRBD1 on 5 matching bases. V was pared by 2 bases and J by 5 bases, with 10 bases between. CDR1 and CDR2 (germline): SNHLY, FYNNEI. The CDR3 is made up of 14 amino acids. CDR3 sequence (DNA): TGTGCCAGCAGTGAACAGGGTGCGGATCAGCCCCAGCATTTT. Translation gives CASSEQGADQPQHF.

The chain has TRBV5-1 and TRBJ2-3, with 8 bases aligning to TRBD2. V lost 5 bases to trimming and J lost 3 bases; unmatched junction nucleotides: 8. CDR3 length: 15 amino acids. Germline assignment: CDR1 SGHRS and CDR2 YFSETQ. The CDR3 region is CASSSVGLGTDTQYF. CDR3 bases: TGCGCCAGCAGTTCCGTGGGACTAGGTACAGATACGCAGTATTTT.

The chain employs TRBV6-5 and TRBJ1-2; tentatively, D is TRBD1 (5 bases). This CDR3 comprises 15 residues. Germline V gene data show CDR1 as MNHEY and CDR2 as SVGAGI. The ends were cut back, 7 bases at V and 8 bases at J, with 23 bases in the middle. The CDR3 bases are TGTGCCAGCACCCTTACCCTGGGGCAGATTGAGGGCTACACCTTC. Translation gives CASTLTLGQIEGYTF.

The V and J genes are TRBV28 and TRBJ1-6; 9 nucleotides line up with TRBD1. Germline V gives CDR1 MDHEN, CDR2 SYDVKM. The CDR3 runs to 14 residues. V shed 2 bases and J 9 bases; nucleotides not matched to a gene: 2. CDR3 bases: TGTGCCAGCAGTTTAGGGACAGGGCGTTCACCCCTCCACTTT. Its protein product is CASSLGTGRSPLHF.

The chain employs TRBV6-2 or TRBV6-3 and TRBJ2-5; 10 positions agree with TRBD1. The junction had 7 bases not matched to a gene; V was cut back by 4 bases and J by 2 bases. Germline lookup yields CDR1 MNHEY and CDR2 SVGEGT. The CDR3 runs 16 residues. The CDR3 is CASSFDRGRLQETQYF. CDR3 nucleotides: TGTGCCAGCAGTTTCGACAGGGGGCGGTTGCAAGAGACCCAGTACTTC.

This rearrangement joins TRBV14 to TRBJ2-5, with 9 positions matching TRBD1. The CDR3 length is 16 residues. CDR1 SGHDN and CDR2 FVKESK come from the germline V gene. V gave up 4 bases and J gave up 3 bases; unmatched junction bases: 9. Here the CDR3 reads CASSRLGQGNKETQYF. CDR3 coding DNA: TGTGCCAGCAGCCGACTGGGACAGGGCAATAAAGAGACCCAGTACTTC.

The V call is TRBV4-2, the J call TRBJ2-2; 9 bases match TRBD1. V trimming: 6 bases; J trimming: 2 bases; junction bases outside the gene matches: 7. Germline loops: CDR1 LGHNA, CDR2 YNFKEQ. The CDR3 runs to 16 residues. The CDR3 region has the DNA TGTGCCAGCAGTCGGGACAGGGACCTAAACACCGGGGAGCTGTTTTTT. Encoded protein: CASSRDRDLNTGELFF.

In DNA, the CDR3 is TGTGCCACCCAGGGTTCGGGCAATCAGCCCCAGCATTTT. The encoded protein is CATQGSGNQPQHF. This chain links TRBV7-9 with TRBJ1-5; D might be TRBD1 (5 bases). The CDR3 length is 13 residues. With 10 bases removed from V and 2 bases from J, the gap between germline ends came to 12 bases. Per the germline V gene, CDR1 is SEHNR and CDR2 is FQNEAQ (reference sequence).

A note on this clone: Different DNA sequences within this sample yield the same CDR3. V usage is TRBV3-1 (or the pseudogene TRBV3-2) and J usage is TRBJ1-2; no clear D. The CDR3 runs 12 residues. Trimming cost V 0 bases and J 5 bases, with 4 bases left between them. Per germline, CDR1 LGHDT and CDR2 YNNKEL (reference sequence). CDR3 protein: CASSQDRYGYTF. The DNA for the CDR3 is TGTGCCAGCAGCCAAGATAGATATGGCTACACCTTC.

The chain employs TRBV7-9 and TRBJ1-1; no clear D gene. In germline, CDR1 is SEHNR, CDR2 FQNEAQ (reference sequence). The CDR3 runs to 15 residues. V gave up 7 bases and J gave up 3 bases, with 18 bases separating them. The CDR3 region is CASTFLTGVDTEAFF. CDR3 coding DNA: TGTGCCAGCACCTTTTTAACGGGTGTGGACACTGAAGCTTTCTTT.

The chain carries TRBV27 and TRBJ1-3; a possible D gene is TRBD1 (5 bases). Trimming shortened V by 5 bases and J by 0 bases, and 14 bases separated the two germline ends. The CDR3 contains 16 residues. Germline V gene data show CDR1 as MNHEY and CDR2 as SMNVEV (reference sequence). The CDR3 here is CASSPRDFLSGNTIYF. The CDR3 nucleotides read TGTGCCAGCAGTCCGAGGGACTTCCTCTCTGGAAACACCATATATTTT.

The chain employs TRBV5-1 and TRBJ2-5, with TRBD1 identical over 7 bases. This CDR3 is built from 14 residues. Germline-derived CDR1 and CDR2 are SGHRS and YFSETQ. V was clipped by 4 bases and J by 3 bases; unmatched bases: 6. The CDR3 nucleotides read TGCGCCAGCAGCCTGGGGGACAGAAAAGAGACCCAGTACTTC. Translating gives CASSLGDRKETQYF.

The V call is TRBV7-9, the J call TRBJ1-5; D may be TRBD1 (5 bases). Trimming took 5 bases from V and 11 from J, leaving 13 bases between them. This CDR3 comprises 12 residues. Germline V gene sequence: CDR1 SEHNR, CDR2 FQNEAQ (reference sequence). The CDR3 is CASSLDTSSQHF. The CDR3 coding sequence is TGTGCCAGCAGCCTGGACACTTCATCCCAGCATTTT.

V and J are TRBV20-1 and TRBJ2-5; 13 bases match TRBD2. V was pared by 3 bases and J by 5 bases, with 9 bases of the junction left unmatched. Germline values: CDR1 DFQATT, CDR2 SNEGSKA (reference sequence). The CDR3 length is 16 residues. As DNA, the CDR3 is TGCAGTGCTAGTGCCCCGGGACTAGCGGGGATGGAGACCCAGTACTTC. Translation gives CSASAPGLAGMETQYF.

CDR3 sequence (DNA): TGTGCCAGCAGCTTCTCTCCCAGGGGGCAAGGAACCGGGGAGCTGTTTTTT. Translated: CASSFSPRGQGTGELFF. This chain joins TRBV7-9 and TRBJ2-2; 8 bases match TRBD1. This CDR3 comprises 17 residues. The V gene's germline CDR1 is SEHNR and CDR2 FQNEAQ (reference sequence). Germline trimming cut 3 bases from V and 5 bases from J; bases unmatched to any gene: 11.

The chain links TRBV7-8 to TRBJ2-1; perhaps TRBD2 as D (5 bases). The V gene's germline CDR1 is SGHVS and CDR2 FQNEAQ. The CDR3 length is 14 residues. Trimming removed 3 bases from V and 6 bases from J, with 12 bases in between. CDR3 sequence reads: CASSLGWTPNEQFF. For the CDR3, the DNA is TGTGCCAGCAGCTTGGGGTGGACTCCCAATGAGCAGTTCTTC.

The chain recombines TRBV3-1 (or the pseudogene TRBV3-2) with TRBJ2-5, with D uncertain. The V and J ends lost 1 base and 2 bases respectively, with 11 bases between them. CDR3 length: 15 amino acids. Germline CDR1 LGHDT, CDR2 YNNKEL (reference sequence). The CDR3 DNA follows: TGTGCCAGCAGCCAAGGCTATAACGTACAAGAGACCCAGTACTTC. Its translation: CASSQGYNVQETQYF.

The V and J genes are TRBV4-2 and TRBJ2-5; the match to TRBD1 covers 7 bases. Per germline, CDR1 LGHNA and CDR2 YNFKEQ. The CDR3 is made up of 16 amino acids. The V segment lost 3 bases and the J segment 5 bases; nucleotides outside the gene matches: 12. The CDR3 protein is CASSQNGGVQGETQYF. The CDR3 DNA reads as TGTGCCAGCAGCCAGAACGGAGGCGTACAGGGGGAGACCCAGTACTTC.

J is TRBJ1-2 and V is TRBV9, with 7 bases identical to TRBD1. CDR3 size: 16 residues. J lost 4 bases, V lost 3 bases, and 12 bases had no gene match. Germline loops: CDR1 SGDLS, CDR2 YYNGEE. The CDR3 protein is CASSAGQTQTLYGYTF. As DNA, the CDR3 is TGTGCCAGCAGCGCGGGACAGACACAGACGCTCTATGGCTACACCTTC. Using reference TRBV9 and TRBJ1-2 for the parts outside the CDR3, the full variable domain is DSGVTQTPKHLITATGQRVTLRCSPRSGDLSVYWYQQSLDQGLQFLIQYYNGEERAKGNILERFSAQQFPDLHSELNLSSLELGDSALYFCASSAGQTQTLYGYTFGSGTRLTVV.